This T cell receptor (beta chain) was obtained from a study of blood T cells in healthy people across ages. A second PCR, run for about 6 to 11 cycles, used a sample-barcoded 5' primer plus a J-beta primer mix. A single record per CDR3 protein comes from TCRdb applying MiXCR to the 5' RACE reads. The sample includes around 1,800,000 distinct CDR3 sequences, about 39% of them seen just once. There are a few counts of this clonotype. Germline-derived CDR1 and CDR2 are DFQATT and SNEGSKA (reference sequence). This CDR3 is built from 17 residues. V usage is TRBV20-1 and J usage is TRBJ2-5; 8 bases map to TRBD2. TRBJ2-7 explains the end of the DNA better; the J call may be wrong. The sequence was obtained from a human donor in good health. The source material was blood. In DNA, the CDR3 is TGCAGTGCGGGCACGCTACCGGGACTAGGTCCCAATTACGAGCAGTACTTC. Translating gives CSAGTLPGLGPNYEQYF.